This TCR beta chain was observed in a study of Ad26.COV2.S vaccination and SARS-CoV-2 variants. V lost 2 bases and J 7 bases, leaving 12 bases between the germline ends. This CDR3 is 13 amino acids long. Germline V gives CDR1 MDHEN, CDR2 SYDVKM. Concerning this clone: Antigen specificity is unknown.

TCRdb's table, derived via immunoSEQ multiplex PCR, lists solely in-frame clones and lacks some. The sample comprises 87,000 or so clones, less than 85% of which are singletons, and more than 15% rests with the top ten. Notes on the study in general: Non-spike TCR breadth showed similarity between vaccine and placebo recipients. A substantial breadth of spike-specific CD8+ and CD4+ T cell responses after vaccination has been reported.

The chain uses TRBV28 and TRBJ2-7; tentative D call: TRBD2 (6 bases). This receptor was taken from a human donor who had recovered from COVID-19. The sample was peripheral blood, taken after recovery from COVID-19. CDR3 amino acids: CASSLALAREQYF. In nucleotides, the CDR3 is TGTGCCAGCAGTTTAGCCCTAGCGAGAGAGCAGTACTTC.